Each of the 22 T cell receptor beta chains below was sequenced from the same sample in a study of regulatory T cells in long-lasting Graves disease. iRepertoire HTBI primers and Arm-PCR of CDR3 regions built TCR beta libraries. TCRdb re-analysed the multiplex PCR reads in MiXCR, keeping a single row per CDR3 protein. There are about 200,000 distinct CDR3 sequences in the sample; approximately 19% occur only once, and approximately 12% lies in the top ten. This sample's time point: newly diagnosed GD, antithyroid drugs for less than 3 months. Construction of the TCR library relied on RNA isolated from PBMCs. These data are also associated with another study on T cells in Graves' hyperthyroidism and ophthalmopathy.

The specimen comprised peripheral blood mononuclear cells (PBMCs), sampled at new diagnosis, from a patient treated with antithyroid drugs. The receptors were sampled from a woman in her thirties with Graves disease.

Ten or more counts support this clonotype. The gene calls are TRBV20-1 and TRBJ1-6; a possible D gene is TRBD1 (5 bases). The V gene lost 0 bases and the J gene lost 6 bases, with 9 bases spanning the gap. The CDR3 runs 14 residues. Germline V gives CDR1 DFQATT, CDR2 SNEGSKA (reference sequence). The CDR3 is CSARDGQGNSPLHF. For the CDR3, the DNA is TGCAGTGCTAGAGATGGTCAGGGTAATTCACCCCTCCACTTT.

This clonotype was recorded many times. The gene calls are TRBV24-1 and TRBJ2-7, with D possibly matching TRBD1 (6 bases). Germline V gives CDR1 KGHDR, CDR2 SFDVKD. This CDR3 has 13 amino acids. Trimming removed 12 bases from V and 5 bases from J, with 19 bases in between. CDR3 nucleotides: TGTGCCGACTTACCGACAGGATCCCACGAGCAGTACTTC. The encoded protein is CADLPTGSHEQYF.

This clonotype was recorded many times. The chain carries TRBV28 and TRBJ2-7, with 8 positions matching TRBD1. Losses at the gene ends were 6 bases for V and 5 bases for J; bases not matched to a gene: 3. The CDR3 sequence is 12 residues long. CDR1 is MDHEN and CDR2 is SYDVKM in the germline V gene. CDR3 in amino acids: CASRDRAHEQYF. CDR3 in DNA: TGTGCCAGCAGGGACAGGGCCCACGAGCAGTACTTC.

In this sample, this clonotype turned up many times. This chain connects TRBV4-1 to TRBJ1-1; 12 bases match TRBD1. The CDR3 has 15 amino acids. Looked up from germline, CDR1 is MGHRA and CDR2 is YSYEKL. V was pared by 3 bases and J by 11 bases, with 10 bases of the junction left unmatched. For the CDR3, the DNA is TGCGCCAGCAGCCAGACGGGACAGGGGGCGAGGGAGGCTTTCTTT. It codes for CASSQTGQGAREAFF.

V gene TRBV6-2 or TRBV6-3 combines with J gene TRBJ1-4, with D tentatively TRBD1 (5 bases). The V end lost 5 bases, the J end lost 11 bases, and 15 bases lay between the germline ends. Germline lookup yields CDR1 MNHEY and CDR2 SVGEGT. CDR3 length: 13 residues. CDR3 loop: CASSLEGRSKLFF. The CDR3 DNA sequence: TGTGCCAGCAGTCTAGAGGGACGTTCGAAACTGTTTTTT.

This clonotype was seen many times. The rearrangement links TRBV28 to TRBJ1-6, with a weak D call TRBD1 (6 bases). Germline V gene data show CDR1 as MDHEN and CDR2 as SYDVKM. Trimming took off 10 bases at V and 7 bases at J, with 14 bases between the two ends. This CDR3 spans 13 amino acids. The CDR3 bases are TGTGCCACCTCCACAGGGCTCAATTCACCCCTCCACTTT. Its translation: CATSTGLNSPLHF.

This clonotype was detected ten times or more. This chain uses TRBV30 with TRBJ1-1, with D possibly being TRBD1 (5 bases). CDR1 and CDR2 (germline): GTSNPN, SVGIG (reference sequence). The germline V and J ends were trimmed by 0 bases and 1 base, with 12 bases remaining between them. The CDR3 spans 15 residues. CDR3 DNA sequence: TGTGCCTGGAGTGTGTTTGGTCAGGGGAACACTGAAGCTTTCTTT. As protein: CAWSVFGQGNTEAFF.

Concerning this clonotype: This clone may be a read error of a much larger clone one base away. The chain has TRBV3-1 and TRBJ2-5, with D possibly being TRBD2 (7 bases). Germline assignment: CDR1 LGHDT and CDR2 YNNKEL (reference sequence). CDR3 length: 15 residues. CDR3 nucleotide sequence: TGTGCCGGCAGGCGGGGGCCCGCGGGGCAAGAGACCCAGTACTTC. As protein: CAGRRGPAGQETQYF.

About this clonotype: This likely reflects a read error, since a far larger clone is one base away. The chain employs TRBV11-1 and TRBJ1-2, with D perhaps matching TRBD1 (6 bases). Germline CDR1 SGHAT, CDR2 FQDESV (reference sequence). V was trimmed by 3 bases and J by 10 bases, leaving 15 bases between them. The CDR3 covers 13 residues. CDR3 residues: CASSFGQLRDYTF. The CDR3 DNA reads TGTGCCAGCAGCTTTGGACAGCTCAGGGACTACACCTTC.

The chain joins TRBV7-9 to TRBJ1-2; no firm D call. This CDR3 has 12 residues. Between the trimmed V and J ends, which lost 3 bases and 14 bases, there was a span of 16 bases. The germline gives CDR1 SEHNR, CDR2 FQNEAQ (reference sequence). The DNA for the CDR3 is TGTGCCAGCAGCTTGAGCGGCAAGGCGGGAACCTTC. Its translation is CASSLSGKAGTF.

This clonotype was observed at least ten times. V is TRBV14 and J is TRBJ1-2, with D uncertain. From germline, CDR1 is SGHDN and CDR2 FVKESK. V lost 1 base and J 5 bases, leaving 14 bases between the germline ends. CDR3 length: 15 amino acids. The CDR3 spells CASSQGWGVSYGYTF. The DNA of the CDR3 is TGTGCCAGCAGCCAAGGGTGGGGAGTATCTTATGGCTACACCTTC.

This clonotype was seen once. The J gene is TRBJ2-7, the V gene TRBV28; 9 bases map to TRBD1. This CDR3 is 13 amino acids long. Germline CDR1 reads MDHEN; CDR2 reads SYDVKM. J lost 4 bases, V lost 7 bases, and 5 bases had no gene match. The CDR3 loop reads CASTWDRVYEQYF. In DNA form, the CDR3 reads TGTGCCAGCACTTGGGACAGGGTTTACGAGCAGTACTTC.

In this sample, this clonotype turned up many times. The gene calls are TRBV2 and TRBJ1-2; a possible D gene is TRBD1 (6 bases). V shed 7 bases and J shed 6 bases, with 18 bases lying between them. Germline values: CDR1 SNHLY, CDR2 FYNNEI. The CDR3 spans 14 residues. The CDR3 nucleotides read TGTGCCAGCAAATTTAGGGGGTCGGAGGATGGCTACACCTTC. Translation gives CASKFRGSEDGYTF. Based on the CDR3 plus reference TRBV2 and TRBJ1-2, the full variable domain is EPEVTQTPSHQVTQMGQEVILRCVPISNHLYFYWYRQILGQKVEFLVSFYNNEISEKSEIFDDQFSVERPDGSNFTLKIRSTKLEDSAMYFCASKFRGSEDGYTFGSGTRLTVV.

This clonotype was picked up many times. The chain employs TRBV12-3 or TRBV12-4 and TRBJ1-1; TRBD1 matches 12 bases. The CDR3 contains 15 residues. The V segment lost 6 bases and the J segment 8 bases; nucleotides outside the gene matches: 10. The chain's CDR3 is CASRKPGQGAPEAFF. As DNA, the CDR3 is TGTGCCAGCAGGAAACCGGGACAGGGGGCGCCGGAAGCTTTCTTT.

This clonotype was counted at least ten times. V usage is TRBV6-5 and J usage is TRBJ1-2, with D perhaps TRBD1 (6 bases). CDR1 and CDR2 from the germline V gene are MNHEY and SVGAGI. The CDR3 is 14 residues long. Trimming pared 4 bases from V and 3 bases from J, leaving 12 bases between. CDR3 DNA: TGTGCCAGCAGTTCCCGACAGGACCACTATGGCTACACCTTC. It encodes CASSSRQDHYGYTF.

This clonotype was counted ten times or more. The chain couples TRBV7-9 to TRBJ2-3, with a possible D match to TRBD2 (7 bases). Trimming took 5 bases from V and 3 from J, leaving 18 bases between them. CDR1 and CDR2 from the germline V gene are SEHNR and FQNEAQ (reference sequence). The CDR3 spans 16 residues. This CDR3 is CASSLSSGGPTDTQYF. DNA of the CDR3: TGTGCCAGCAGCCTCTCCTCCGGGGGGCCGACAGATACGCAGTATTTT.

At least ten counts were recorded for this clonotype. The chain is built from TRBV28 and TRBJ2-2; D is possibly TRBD1 (5 bases). Trimming took 3 bases from V and 6 from J, leaving 8 bases between them. This CDR3 contains 13 residues. From germline, CDR1 is MDHEN and CDR2 SYDVKM. The CDR3 bases are TGTGCCAGCAGTTTTTCAGGGTCCGGGGAGCTGTTTTTT. Translating it yields CASSFSGSGELFF.

This clonotype was seen at least ten times. This sequence joins TRBV5-1 and TRBJ2-7; a possible D gene is TRBD1 (7 bases). With 0 bases removed from V and 4 bases from J, the gap between germline ends came to 14 bases. The germline gives CDR1 SGHRS, CDR2 YFSETQ. The CDR3 is 15 residues long. CDR3 sequence reads: CASSLGTGGIYEQYF. DNA of the CDR3: TGCGCCAGCAGCTTGGGGACAGGAGGGATTTACGAGCAGTACTTC.

The table lists this clonotype with many counts. This rearrangement joins TRBV20-1 to TRBJ2-4; possibly TRBD2 for D (5 bases). Trimming removed 5 bases at V and 1 base at J, with 18 bases between. This CDR3 is 16 amino acids long. Germline-derived CDR1 and CDR2 are DFQATT and SNEGSKA (reference sequence). CDR3 sequence: CSARGGWLGAKNIQYF. DNA for the CDR3: TGCAGTGCTCGCGGCGGGTGGCTGGGGGCCAAAAACATTCAGTACTTC.

This clonotype was seen a few times. V and J are TRBV19 and TRBJ2-3; D is perhaps TRBD2 (6 bases). CDR1 LNHDA and CDR2 SQIVND come from the germline V gene (reference sequence). Trimming pared 10 bases from V and 2 bases from J, leaving 13 bases between. The CDR3 contains 13 residues. The CDR3 loop is CAKRGRDTDTQYF. The CDR3 DNA sequence: TGTGCCAAAAGAGGGCGGGACACAGATACGCAGTATTTT.

In the case of this clonotype: With a far larger clone one base away, a read error is the likely cause. The chain uses TRBV12-3 or TRBV12-4 and TRBJ1-1; D possibly corresponds to TRBD1 (6 bases). The CDR3 consists of 15 residues. This CDR3 is CVSSLTQGRTGEAFF. CDR3 nucleotides: TGTGTCAGCAGTTTAACACAGGGCCGAACAGGTGAAGCTTTCTTT.

This clonotype has a count of ten or more. V usage is TRBV12-3 or TRBV12-4 and J usage is TRBJ2-1; the match to TRBD2 covers 15 bases. CDR3 length: 17 amino acids. V shed 5 bases, J shed 6 bases, and the junction held 8 bases outside the gene matches. The CDR3 DNA sequence: TGTGCCAGCAGTCTACCGGGACTAGCGGGAGGAGGCAATGAGCAGTTCTTC. This translates into CASSLPGLAGGGNEQFF.